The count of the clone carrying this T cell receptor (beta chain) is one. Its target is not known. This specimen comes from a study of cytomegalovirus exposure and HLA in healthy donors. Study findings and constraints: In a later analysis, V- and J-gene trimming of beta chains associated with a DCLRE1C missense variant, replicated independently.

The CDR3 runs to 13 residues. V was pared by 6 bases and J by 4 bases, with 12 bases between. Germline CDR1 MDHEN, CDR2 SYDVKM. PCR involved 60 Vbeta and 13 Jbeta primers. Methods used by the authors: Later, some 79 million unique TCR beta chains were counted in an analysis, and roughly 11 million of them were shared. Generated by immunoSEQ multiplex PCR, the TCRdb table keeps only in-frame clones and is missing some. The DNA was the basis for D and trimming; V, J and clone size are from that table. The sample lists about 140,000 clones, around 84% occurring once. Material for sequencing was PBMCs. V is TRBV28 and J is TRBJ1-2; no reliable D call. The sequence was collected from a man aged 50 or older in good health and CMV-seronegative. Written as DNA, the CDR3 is TGTGCCAGCAGAACCTCTAAGATCTATGGCTACACCTTC. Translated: CASRTSKIYGYTF.